This TCR beta chain appears in the sequencing data of a study of blood T cell repertoires in COVID-19. Across the study: Nucleic acid was either cDNA or gDNA, and it came from T cells, B-cell-depleted T cells, or PBMCs.

V lost 5 bases, J lost 8 bases, and 18 bases lay in between. Germline CDR1 reads SGHAT; CDR2 reads FQNNGV. The CDR3 contains 14 residues. In the original analysis: The authors estimated nucleated cell counts from reference gene primer amplification. The repertoire was sequenced with immunoSEQ multiplex PCR; TCRdb's copy has only in-frame clones and lacks some. That table furnishes V, J and clone size, whereas the DNA furnished D and trimming. The sample holds about 160,000 clones; approximately 77% are singletons and the top ten take roughly a tenth. This receptor was taken from a woman of 80 years or more with active or convalescent COVID-19. Source material: peripheral blood. The V and J genes are TRBV11-2 and TRBJ1-1; D is possibly TRBD1 (5 bases). CDR3 DNA sequence: TGTGCCAGCAGCGGAACCGGGAGCAAGGGGGAAGCTTTCTTT. This codes for CASSGTGSKGEAFF.